Below, 28 T cell receptor beta chains from the same sample are listed, as sequenced in a study of cytomegalovirus exposure and HLA in healthy donors. PCR amplification relied on 60 Vbeta primers (plus 13 Jbeta primers). TCRdb's copy holds only in-frame clones and misses some; the assay was immunoSEQ multiplex PCR. The repertoire table contains around 100,000 clones. What was sequenced was PBMCs. These receptor sequences come from a man in his forties in good health and CMV-seronegative.

This chain uses TRBV4-1 with TRBJ1-6; 11 nucleotides agree with TRBD1. This CDR3 has 16 residues. With 8 bases clipped from V and 7 bases from J, the junction kept 10 bases outside the gene matches. CDR1 and CDR2 (germline): MGHRA, YSYEKL. CDR3 in DNA: TGCGCCAGCGCGAGATGGGGACAGGGGGTGAATTCACCCCTCCACTTT. Encoded protein: CASARWGQGVNSPLHF.

The chain has TRBV2 and TRBJ2-7; 8 bases line up with TRBD1. CDR3 length: 17 amino acids. CDR1 and CDR2 (germline): SNHLY, FYNNEI. The trim removed 0 bases at V and 4 bases at J, leaving 11 bases unmatched. CDR3 amino acids: CASSEALPGQAKYEQYF. The DNA of the CDR3 is TGTGCCAGCAGTGAAGCGCTTCCGGGACAGGCTAAATACGAGCAGTACTTC.

V is TRBV2 and J is TRBJ2-7; D is perhaps TRBD1 (7 bases). Trimming stripped 5 bases from V and 4 bases from J, with 15 bases between. The CDR3 has 14 amino acids. CDR1 is SNHLY, CDR2 FYNNEI, per germline. CDR3 sequence reads: CASSTQGGPYEQYF. CDR3 DNA sequence: TGTGCCAGCAGTACTCAGGGGGGACCTTACGAGCAGTACTTC.

The chain has TRBV2 and TRBJ2-7, with unresolved D. With 6 bases removed from V and 4 bases from J, the gap between germline ends came to 10 bases. This CDR3 has 12 residues. Germline loops: CDR1 SNHLY, CDR2 FYNNEI. CDR3 coding DNA: TGTGCCAGCAGGCTTTTAGTGTACGAGCAGTACTTC. Translated, it gives CASRLLVYEQYF.

The CDR3 sequence is CASSLTEYNEQFF. In DNA, the CDR3 is TGTGCCAGCAGTTTGACAGAATACAATGAGCAGTTCTTC. This chain joins TRBV6-5 and TRBJ2-1, with TRBD1 as a possible D gene (5 bases). Trimming removed 4 bases at V and 4 bases at J, with 8 bases between. The germline V gene encodes CDR1 MNHEY and CDR2 SVGAGI. The CDR3 is made up of 13 amino acids.

The chain uses TRBV28 and TRBJ1-4; D unclear. Germline CDR1 is MDHEN and CDR2 is SYDVKM. V dropped 2 bases and J dropped 6 bases, with 10 bases sitting between them. CDR3 size: 14 residues. The CDR3 DNA follows: TGTGCCAGCAGTTTACGGACGAGGGATGAAAAACTGTTTTTT. It yields the protein CASSLRTRDEKLFF.

The rearrangement uses TRBV6-1 and TRBJ2-1; TRBD2 matches 14 bases. V was pared by 7 bases and J by 7 bases, with 6 bases of the junction left unmatched. CDR1 and CDR2 from the germline V gene are MNHNS and SASEGT. This CDR3 contains 15 residues. The CDR3 nucleotides are TGTGCCAGCACCGAGGGGACTAGCGGGAGAAATGAGCAGTTCTTC. It specifies CASTEGTSGRNEQFF.

The rearrangement joins TRBV27 to TRBJ2-7, with 8 bases aligning to TRBD1. The V gene's germline CDR1 is MNHEY and CDR2 SMNVEV (reference sequence). This CDR3 spans 15 amino acids. With V trimmed by 6 bases and J by 1 base, 8 bases remained unmatched. The CDR3, as DNA: TGTGCCAGCAGAACCCCCGGGACAGGATCCTACGAGCAGTACTTC. It is translated as CASRTPGTGSYEQYF.

The chain has TRBV10-1 and TRBJ2-1, with 9 bases lining up with TRBD2. The germline CDR1 and CDR2 sequences are WNHNN and SYGVQD (reference sequence). The CDR3 totals 14 residues. With V trimmed by 2 bases and J by 7 bases, 3 bases remained unmatched. DNA of the CDR3: TGCGCCAGCAGTGAGCCTAGCGGGGTGAATGAGCAGTTCTTC. Protein product: CASSEPSGVNEQFF.

The DNA for the CDR3 is TGTGCCAGCAGCTTATGGTCGGGGGGCATGGGTAGCACAGATACGCAGTATTTT. Translated, it gives CASSLWSGGMGSTDTQYF. The chain has TRBV11-2 and TRBJ2-3; TRBD2 might be the D (7 bases). The CDR3 is 18 residues long. Germline-derived CDR1 and CDR2 are SGHAT and FQNNGV. The V end lost 2 bases, the J end lost 0 bases, and 18 bases lay between the germline ends.

This chain joins TRBV7-9 and TRBJ1-1; D possibly corresponds to TRBD1 (5 bases). CDR1 is SEHNR and CDR2 is FQNEAQ in the germline V gene (reference sequence). The germline V and J ends were trimmed by 3 bases and 5 bases, with 16 bases remaining between them. The CDR3 contains 15 residues. In DNA, the CDR3 is TGTGCCAGCAGCTTTGCGGGGCTGGGGGGAACTGAAGCTTTCTTT. Protein product: CASSFAGLGGTEAFF. Together with reference TRBV7-9 and TRBJ1-1, the CDR3 gives the full variable domain: DTGVSQNPRHKITKRGQNVTFRCDPISEHNRLYWYRQTLGQGPEFLTYFQNEAQLEKSRLLSDRFSAERPKGSFSTLEIQRTEQGDSAMYLCASSFAGLGGTEAFFGQGTRLTVV.

The V gene is TRBV7-9, the J gene TRBJ1-5; D is undetermined. Trimming removed 0 bases from V and 2 bases from J, with 14 bases in between. This CDR3 has 17 amino acids. Germline assignment: CDR1 SEHNR and CDR2 FQNEAQ (reference sequence). CDR3 amino acids: CASSLASGQWGNQPQHF. The CDR3 DNA reads TGTGCCAGCAGCTTAGCGTCAGGCCAGTGGGGCAATCAGCCCCAGCATTTT.

In DNA form, the CDR3 reads TGCGCCAGCAGCTTCAGGCCCAGTTCTAATGAAAAACTGTTTTTT. Amino acid sequence: CASSFRPSSNEKLFF. The chain uses TRBV5-1 and TRBJ1-4; D call uncertain. V gave up 2 bases and J gave up 3 bases, with 11 bases separating them. The CDR3 is 15 amino acids. In germline, CDR1 is SGHRS, CDR2 YFSETQ.

The chain recombines TRBV5-4 with TRBJ2-7, with D maybe TRBD1 (6 bases). This CDR3 contains 16 residues. CDR1 is SGHNT and CDR2 is YYREEE in the germline V gene (reference sequence). Trimming took off 4 bases at V and 0 bases at J, with 17 bases between the two ends. The CDR3 DNA reads TGTGCCAGCAGCGTATCGACAGGCGCTAGCTCCTACGAGCAGTACTTC. The encoded protein is CASSVSTGASSYEQYF. Filled out from reference TRBV5-4 and TRBJ2-7, the complete variable domain reads ETGVTQSPTHLIKTRGQQVTLRCSSQSGHNTVSWYQQALGQGPQFIFQYYREEENGRGNFPPRFSGLQFPNYSSELNVNALELDDSALYLCASSVSTGASSYEQYFGPGTRLTVT.

The gene calls are TRBV6-6 and TRBJ2-7, with TRBD1 as a possible D gene (6 bases). Germline V gene data show CDR1 as MNHNY and CDR2 as SVGAGI (reference sequence). This CDR3 spans 14 amino acids. The V end was cut by 2 bases, the J end by 3 bases, with 11 bases between. In nucleotides, the CDR3 is TGTGCCAGCAGTTACGGGGACACCTACTACGAGCAGTACTTC. The encoded protein is CASSYGDTYYEQYF.

The rearrangement links TRBV29-1 to TRBJ2-7; D is possibly TRBD1 (5 bases). Germline V gives CDR1 SQVTM, CDR2 ANQGSEA. Trimming removed 8 bases at V and 9 bases at J, with 20 bases between. This CDR3 has 12 amino acids. The CDR3 DNA reads as TGCAGCCCTTGTTGCAGGGCCCGCGGGCAGTACTTC. Its translation is CSPCCRARGQYF.

This chain connects TRBV18 to TRBJ2-3, with TRBD1 matching over 8 bases. Germline V gives CDR1 KGHSH, CDR2 LQKENI. V was pared by 6 bases and J by 3 bases, with 11 bases of the junction left unmatched. The CDR3 extends over 16 amino acids. The DNA of the CDR3 is TGTGCCAGCTCCGGACAGGGTAGTGCAGGAACAGATACGCAGTATTTT. It specifies CASSGQGSAGTDTQYF.

Of note for this clone: At the DNA level, this CDR3 is encoded by other sequences in the same sample as well. This sequence joins TRBV5-1 and TRBJ2-5, with 7 bases fitting TRBD1. This CDR3 contains 14 residues. Unmatched junction bases numbered 5, after V lost 4 bases and J lost 2 bases. Per germline, CDR1 SGHRS and CDR2 YFSETQ. The CDR3: CASSLTGQQETQYF. CDR3 nucleotide sequence: TGCGCCAGCAGCCTGACAGGGCAGCAAGAGACCCAGTACTTC. The entire variable domain, with the rest obtained from reference TRBV5-1 and TRBJ2-5, is as follows: KAGVTQTPRYLIKTRGQQVTLSCSPISGHRSVSWYQQTPGQGLQFLFEYFSETQRNKGNFPGRFSGRQFSNSRSEMNVSTLELGDSALYLCASSLTGQQETQYFGPGTRLLVL.

This chain connects TRBV7-9 to TRBJ2-7; TRBD2 agrees at 14 bases. The V gene's germline CDR1 is SEHNR and CDR2 FQNEAQ (reference sequence). The CDR3 has 15 residues. The V and J ends lost 5 bases and 4 bases, in that order; junction bases with no gene match: 4. The CDR3 spells CASSGGLAGEYEQYF. The CDR3, as DNA: TGTGCCAGCAGCGGGGGACTAGCGGGAGAATACGAGCAGTACTTC. The full variable domain, with the rest looked up from reference TRBV7-9 and TRBJ2-7, is DTGVSQNPRHKITKRGQNVTFRCDPISEHNRLYWYRQTLGQGPEFLTYFQNEAQLEKSRLLSDRFSAERPKGSFSTLEIQRTEQGDSAMYLCASSGGLAGEYEQYFGPGTRLTVT.

The rearrangement joins TRBV5-1 to TRBJ2-1; TRBD2 matches 8 bases. This CDR3 region has 16 residues. Germline CDR1 is SGHRS and CDR2 is YFSETQ. Losses at the gene ends were 0 bases for V and 3 bases for J; bases not matched to a gene: 5. The chain's CDR3 is CASSLDVSGDYNEQFF. CDR3 bases: TGCGCCAGCAGCTTGGATGTTAGCGGGGACTACAATGAGCAGTTCTTC.

The chain links TRBV28 to TRBJ1-5; the D is unclear. The V gene's germline CDR1 is MDHEN and CDR2 SYDVKM. Trimming stripped 3 bases from V and 0 bases from J, with 9 bases between. CDR3 length: 15 amino acids. The CDR3 DNA reads TGTGCCAGCAGTTTGCCGGGGTATAGCAATCAGCCCCAGCATTTT. Protein: CASSLPGYSNQPQHF.

CDR3 DNA sequence: TGTGCCAGCTCACCATGGCCTGGAAACACCATATATTTT. Its translation is CASSPWPGNTIYF. V usage is TRBV18 and J usage is TRBJ1-3; D is unclear. V was trimmed by 2 bases and J by 2 bases, leaving 4 bases between them. Germline CDR1 and CDR2: KGHSH and LQKENI. CDR3 length: 13 amino acids.

The chain joins TRBV14 to TRBJ2-7, with TRBD1 matching 7 bases. J was trimmed by 4 bases and V by 0 bases; bases with no gene match: 6. The germline V gene encodes CDR1 SGHDN and CDR2 FVKESK. The CDR3 contains 15 residues. The CDR3 sequence is CASSQDTGAVYEQYF. For the CDR3, the DNA is TGTGCCAGCAGCCAAGATACAGGGGCAGTGTACGAGCAGTACTTC. Full variable domain (rest looked up from reference TRBV14 and TRBJ2-7): EAGVTQFPSHSVIEKGQTVTLRCDPISGHDNLYWYRRVMGKEIKFLLHFVKESKQDESGMPNNRFLAERTGGTYSTLKVQPAELEDSGVYFCASSQDTGAVYEQYFGPGTRLTVT.

V gene TRBV9 combines with J gene TRBJ1-3; TRBD1 matches 7 bases. From germline, CDR1 is SGDLS and CDR2 YYNGEE. Unmatched junction bases numbered 4, after V lost 4 bases and J lost 0 bases. The CDR3 contains 15 residues. This CDR3 reads CASSTQGYSGNTIYF. The CDR3 DNA is TGTGCCAGCAGCACACAGGGGTACTCTGGAAACACCATATATTTT.

The J gene is TRBJ1-2, the V gene TRBV6-6; D remains unclear. Trimming took off 4 bases at V and 4 bases at J, with 10 bases between the two ends. The CDR3 is made up of 13 amino acids. Looked up from germline, CDR1 is MNHNY and CDR2 is SVGAGI (reference sequence). The DNA for the CDR3 is TGTGCCAGCAGTTCTACCAGGATCTATGGCTACACCTTC. Residues: CASSSTRIYGYTF.

V is TRBV6-5 and J is TRBJ2-7; 9 bases are shared with TRBD1. Germline V gene sequence: CDR1 MNHEY, CDR2 SVGAGI. The ends lost 5 bases at V and 5 bases at J; junction bases unmatched: 7. The CDR3 extends over 14 amino acids. CDR3 amino acids: CASSRTGVVNEQYF. As DNA, the CDR3 is TGTGCCAGCAGTAGGACAGGGGTTGTAAACGAGCAGTACTTC.

The chain has TRBV9 and TRBJ2-2; D perhaps matches TRBD2 (6 bases). Trimming pared 4 bases from V and 2 bases from J, leaving 15 bases between. The CDR3 runs 16 residues. Germline CDR1 is SGDLS and CDR2 is YYNGEE. The CDR3 region is CASSLATDKNTGELFF. The CDR3, as DNA: TGTGCCAGCAGCCTAGCGACAGATAAAAACACCGGGGAGCTGTTTTTT.

The chain uses TRBV7-2 and TRBJ2-1; 8 bases match TRBD2. The CDR3 runs 15 residues. V lost 5 bases to trimming and J lost 4 bases; unmatched junction nucleotides: 7. The V gene's germline CDR1 is SGHTA and CDR2 FQGNSA. CDR3 DNA: TGTGCCAGCAGCCCTACCGGGGGGGTGTACAATGAGCAGTTCTTC. It translates to CASSPTGGVYNEQFF.